The T cell receptor (beta chain) under discussion was sequenced for a study of OX40 agonist ivuxolimab in advanced cancers. Study results and limitations: On average, a greater number of expanded clones characterised CD8+ T cells relative to CD4+. At 0.1 to 3.0 mg/kg and by week 6, CD4+ and CD8+ T cells in the blood had expanded clonally.

Blood specimens came from baseline, cycle 4 day 1, and cycle 7 day 1. TCRdb's table, derived via immunoSEQ multiplex PCR, lists solely in-frame clones and lacks some. Among some 60,000 clones listed, about 85% were seen once. The CDR3 runs 12 residues. As regards this clone: No antigen is known for it.

This receptor was identified in an adult with an advanced solid tumor such as melanoma, head and neck, liver or kidney cancer. The sequencing used CD4+ or CD8+ T cells sorted from blood, collected in a trial of the OX40 agonist ivuxolimab. The chain recombines TRBV12-2 with TRBJ2-3; no DNA check was done on the table's D call, TRBD2. TRBV12-2 is termed a pseudogene. The CDR3 is CASRFPRDTQYF. The CDR3 DNA sequence: TGTGCAAGTCGCTTCCCGCGGGATACGCAGTATTTT.